This entry concerns a single T cell receptor (beta chain). This clonotype came up a few times. Its antigen is currently not known. Base qualities are not at hand, and no much larger clone is one base apart. This entry belongs to a study of T cells after yellow fever vaccination (dated by TCRdb to about 2019). About the full investigation: Libraries from fractions with low cell numbers were prepared with the SMART-Seq v4 Ultra Low Input RNA kit. Blood was drawn at multiple timepoints before and after primary and secondary immunization, with bulk PBMC replicates and cell subsets isolated. The cohort comprised two healthy male donors, one aged 18 to 29 and one aged 30 to 40 years. To follow T-cell clones before and after both primary and booster YFV17D yellow fever vaccination, bulk TCR alpha and beta repertoires underwent longitudinal sequencing. Overall results and qualifications from the work: The secondary T-cell response was found to be weaker but faster than the primary response, with a peak reached on day 5 rather than on day 15. The study included only a couple of donors, which limits how far the findings can be generalized. Most clones expanded after primary vaccination (almost 97% of CD4 and 70% to 90% of CD8) were re-detected after the booster, suggesting that broad memory maintenance occurred. FACS-sorted repertoires could contain abundant contaminating clonotypes from the bulk population, so computational filtering was required. A small share of clonotypes was detected in both CD4 and CD8 compartments, with the overlap likely arising from convergent recombination.

Instrument on record: Illumina NovaSeq 6000. Synthesis of TCR cDNA relied on 5'RACE template switching, a step that introduced a universal primer site along with unique molecular identifiers. Priming for cDNA synthesis came from both the TCR alpha and TCR beta constant segments. Libraries were amplified in two PCR steps, with sample barcodes and sequencing adapters added in the second step. Libraries were sequenced on Illumina HiSeq 2500 (2x100 bp) or NovaSeq (2x150 bp). From the authors' description of their analysis: Demultiplexing of reads and collapsing into UMI consensus sequences were performed with MIGEC, and V(D)J alignment was carried out with MiXCR. Clonotypes responding to the vaccine were identified with edgeR on replicate PBMC samples, with the criteria of FDR below 0.01 and a log2 fold change above 5 up to day 15. Each bulk clonotype received a CD4 or CD8 identity based on whether the sequenced CD4 or CD8 repertoire contained that clonotype at higher abundance. Using fastp at Q25 and MiXCR, TCRdb reprocessed the public reads and kept productive beta chains. Rows are unified per CDR3 protein, each entry keeping the most common DNA and genes. TCRdb assigned the V and J calls; the authors' analysis was not used. This sample lists 300,000 to 350,000 distinct CDR3 sequences; about 10% were detected once. The ten largest make up about 3.3% of the sample.

The sample's treatment or condition, from its label and the paper: live attenuated yellow fever vaccine strain. PBMCs were isolated from peripheral blood using a standard Ficoll-Paque protocol. Dynabeads CD4 and CD8 positive selection kits were used to isolate CD4 and CD8 T-cell fractions. TriZol was used to extract RNA from bulk PBMCs, from CD4 and CD8 fractions, and from dextramer-positive and dextramer-negative fractions. Reading from cysteine to phenylalanine, the CDR3 counts 11 amino acids. The entry retains the CDR3 DNA only, 33 bases that are in frame from base 1. V drops 1 base and J drops 10 bases, leaving 5 bases in between. The germline V gene (reference sequence) provides CDR1 SEHNR and CDR2 FQNEAQ.

The TCR originated in a man younger than 30 who received the YFV17D yellow fever vaccine. The sequencing here drew on CD4+ T cells sorted from PBMCs, taken 45 days after the yellow fever booster vaccination. The sequence joins TRBV7-9 to TRBJ2-1, with the D gene not confidently named. The DNA sequence follows: TGTGCCAGCAGCTTAGAATACGAGCAGTTCTTC. Its protein reads: CASSLEYEQFF.